Shown below are 28 T cell receptor beta chains from a single sample sequenced in a study of cytomegalovirus exposure and HLA in healthy donors. Use of 60 Vbeta and 13 Jbeta primers characterized the PCR. Repertoires were generated with immunoSEQ multiplex PCR, while TCRdb's copy carries only in-frame clones and drops some. The sample carries approximately 130,000 clones, about 82% recorded once. Sequencing was done on a sample of PBMCs. The receptors stem from a boy younger than 18 in good health and CMV-seronegative.

V usage is TRBV5-1 and J usage is TRBJ2-3, with 13 bases matching TRBD2. Germline lookup yields CDR1 SGHRS and CDR2 YFSETQ. The CDR3 has 15 amino acids. Unmatched junction bases numbered 2, after V lost 1 base and J lost 6 bases. As DNA, the CDR3 is TGCGCCAGCAGCTTGACTAGCGGGAGGGCCGATACGCAGTATTTT. Encoded protein: CASSLTSGRADTQYF. Full variable domain (remainder filled in from reference TRBV5-1 and TRBJ2-3): KAGVTQTPRYLIKTRGQQVTLSCSPISGHRSVSWYQQTPGQGLQFLFEYFSETQRNKGNFPGRFSGRQFSNSRSEMNVSTLELGDSALYLCASSLTSGRADTQYFGPGTRLTVL.

The genes are TRBV6-6 and TRBJ1-3; 7 positions agree with TRBD1. Germline V gene sequence: CDR1 MNHNY, CDR2 SVGAGI (reference sequence). V gave up 0 bases and J gave up 4 bases; unmatched junction bases: 3. The CDR3 length is 15 residues. This CDR3 reads CASSYSTGTGNTIYF. The CDR3 DNA follows: TGTGCCAGCAGTTACTCGACAGGGACCGGAAACACCATATATTTT.

A few counts support this clone. The chain recombines TRBV5-1 with TRBJ2-1, with D perhaps matching TRBD2 (6 bases). CDR1 SGHRS and CDR2 YFSETQ come from the germline V gene. V dropped 0 bases and J dropped 3 bases, with 13 bases sitting between them. This CDR3 region has 16 residues. CDR3 DNA: TGCGCCAGCAGCTTGGTAGGCCGGGGGAACTACAATGAGCAGTTCTTC. Its protein is CASSLVGRGNYNEQFF.

V and J are TRBV29-1 and TRBJ2-7; 8 bases map to TRBD1. Germline CDR1 and CDR2: SQVTM and ANQGSEA. This CDR3 has 12 residues. The V and J ends lost 6 bases and 6 bases, in that order; junction bases with no gene match: 7. The CDR3 DNA sequence: TGCAGCGTCGGGACAGGCGTACGCGAGCAGTACTTC. This encodes CSVGTGVREQYF.

V is TRBV9 and J is TRBJ1-2; possibly TRBD1 for D (6 bases). This CDR3 has 14 amino acids. The V and J ends lost 7 bases and 3 bases respectively, with 16 bases between them. Germline assignment: CDR1 SGDLS and CDR2 YYNGEE. The CDR3 sequence is CASSRGGVDYGYTF. CDR3 in DNA: TGTGCCAGCTCGAGGGGGGGGGTGGACTATGGCTACACCTTC.

CDR3 coding DNA: TGCGCCAGCAGCGGGGGGGACCACTCCTACGAGCAGTACTTC. As protein: CASSGGDHSYEQYF. The gene calls are TRBV5-1 and TRBJ2-7; 7 nucleotides agree with TRBD2. This CDR3 is 14 amino acids long. Germline CDR1 reads SGHRS; CDR2 reads YFSETQ. The J segment lost 0 bases and the V segment lost 4 bases, leaving 4 bases of the junction unmatched.

The rearrangement joins TRBV7-8 to TRBJ2-5, with 12 bases fitting TRBD2. The CDR3 spans 18 residues. Trimming cost V 11 bases and J 5 bases; bases outside gene matches: 21. The germline V gene encodes CDR1 SGHVS and CDR2 FQNEAQ. CDR3 sequence: CAVFGGKRLAGAVETQYF. CDR3 DNA sequence: TGTGCCGTATTTGGGGGAAAACGACTAGCGGGAGCCGTGGAGACCCAGTACTTC.

Comments on this clone: The same CDR3 can be traced to other DNA sequences in this sample. CDR3 loop: CASSQGDSYEQYF. CDR3 DNA sequence: TGCGCCAGCAGCCAAGGAGACAGCTACGAGCAGTACTTC. The V and J genes are TRBV4-1 and TRBJ2-7, with a weak D call TRBD1 (5 bases). From germline, CDR1 is MGHRA and CDR2 YSYEKL. The germline V and J ends were trimmed by 1 base and 3 bases, with 7 bases remaining between them. CDR3 length: 13 residues.

The chain employs TRBV2 and TRBJ1-2, with D unclear. Trimming shortened V by 10 bases and J by 0 bases, and 6 bases separated the two germline ends. Looked up from germline, CDR1 is SNHLY and CDR2 is FYNNEI. This CDR3 has 11 amino acids. Written as DNA, the CDR3 is TGTGCCATGGCTTCTAACTATGGCTACACCTTC. Residues: CAMASNYGYTF.

The V call is TRBV6-4, the J call TRBJ2-7; 10 bases map to TRBD2. The germline V gene encodes CDR1 MRHNA and CDR2 SNTAGT. Germline trimming cut 3 bases from V and 7 bases from J; bases unmatched to any gene: 6. The CDR3 covers 14 residues. The CDR3 here is CASSEPAGGPEQYF. CDR3 nucleotides: TGTGCCAGCAGTGAACCAGCGGGAGGGCCGGAGCAGTACTTC.

CDR3 protein: CSAWDRGRNTEAFF. The DNA of the CDR3 is TGCAGCGCCTGGGACAGGGGGAGAAACACTGAAGCTTTCTTT. The chain carries TRBV29-1 and TRBJ1-1; 11 positions match TRBD1. Germline V gene lookup returns CDR1 SQVTM and CDR2 ANQGSEA. The CDR3 totals 14 residues. The J segment lost 2 bases and the V segment lost 7 bases, leaving 6 bases of the junction unmatched.

The J gene is TRBJ2-7, the V gene TRBV4-2; a possible D gene is TRBD1 (5 bases). V was clipped by 0 bases and J by 1 base, with 10 bases between them. Germline CDR1 LGHNA, CDR2 YNFKEQ. CDR3 length: 15 residues. The DNA of the CDR3 is TGTGCCAGCAGCCAAGAATTGCAGGGATCCTACGAGCAGTACTTC. It encodes CASSQELQGSYEQYF.

This clone is a singleton in its sample. The chain uses TRBV5-6 and TRBJ1-2, with D possibly being TRBD1 (6 bases). The CDR3 is 12 amino acids. V lost 4 bases and J 7 bases, leaving 11 bases between the germline ends. Germline V gene lookup returns CDR1 SGHDT and CDR2 YYEEEE. CDR3 sequence reads: CASSLMDSGYTF. The CDR3 coding sequence is TGTGCCAGCAGCCTGATGGACAGTGGCTACACCTTC.

A word on this clone: This sample also contains other DNA sequences that code for the same CDR3. The rearrangement joins TRBV5-1 to TRBJ2-3; 7 nucleotides align to TRBD2. Trimming at V came to 2 bases and at J to 5 bases, leaving 2 bases not matched to a gene. Germline V gene lookup returns CDR1 SGHRS and CDR2 YFSETQ. The CDR3 consists of 13 residues. The CDR3 region is CASSLTGGDTQYF. The CDR3 nucleotides are TGCGCCAGCAGCTTAACGGGGGGAGATACGCAGTATTTT.

This chain links TRBV5-5 with TRBJ1-5; D call uncertain. The germline CDR1 and CDR2 sequences are SGHKS and YYEKEE (reference sequence). The CDR3 consists of 13 residues. Trimming pared 1 base from V and 8 bases from J, leaving 10 bases between. The CDR3 region is CASSLFEAEPQHF. The CDR3 DNA sequence: TGTGCCAGCAGCTTGTTTGAGGCGGAGCCCCAGCATTTT.

The V gene is TRBV7-9, the J gene TRBJ2-7, with TRBD1 identical over 8 bases. The CDR3 is made up of 17 amino acids. The germline gives CDR1 SEHNR, CDR2 FQNEAQ (reference sequence). V lost 3 bases, J lost 0 bases, and 10 bases stayed unmatched. DNA of the CDR3: TGTGCCAGCAGCTTTGACCCGGGACAGGTAACCTCCTACGAGCAGTACTTC. It encodes CASSFDPGQVTSYEQYF.

The genes are TRBV6-5 and TRBJ2-1; TRBD2 aligns across 15 bases. CDR3 length: 16 residues. CDR1 MNHEY and CDR2 SVGAGI come from the germline V gene. The trim removed 4 bases at V and 6 bases at J, leaving 4 bases unmatched. The CDR3 DNA follows: TGTGCCAGCAGTTTTGGACTAGCGGGAGGGCTCAATGAGCAGTTCTTC. It translates to CASSFGLAGGLNEQFF.

V and J are TRBV5-1 and TRBJ2-1; 8 bases align to TRBD2. The CDR3 consists of 13 residues. Germline CDR1 reads SGHRS; CDR2 reads YFSETQ. With 5 bases clipped from V and 8 bases from J, the junction kept 6 bases outside the gene matches. This CDR3 reads CASRRAGDYEQFF. The CDR3 DNA is TGCGCCAGCAGACGAGCGGGAGACTATGAGCAGTTCTTC. Together with reference TRBV5-1 and TRBJ2-1, the CDR3 gives the full variable domain: KAGVTQTPRYLIKTRGQQVTLSCSPISGHRSVSWYQQTPGQGLQFLFEYFSETQRNKGNFPGRFSGRQFSNSRSEMNVSTLELGDSALYLCASRRAGDYEQFFGPGTRLTVL.

This sequence joins TRBV2 and TRBJ2-3; D might be TRBD1 (6 bases). CDR1 is SNHLY and CDR2 is FYNNEI in the germline V gene. CDR3 size: 15 residues. Trimming cost V 7 bases and J 1 base, with 15 bases left between them. The DNA of the CDR3 is TGTGCCAGCACCTCCTCCTCAGGGGGCACAGATACGCAGTATTTT. Translating gives CASTSSSGGTDTQYF.

This rearrangement joins TRBV9 to TRBJ1-1; a weak D match, TRBD1 (6 bases). The CDR3 is 13 residues long. Germline V CDR1 and CDR2: SGDLS, YYNGEE. Trimming took off 0 bases at V and 3 bases at J, with 6 bases between the two ends. The chain's CDR3 is CASSVGGHTEAFF. The CDR3 DNA reads as TGTGCCAGCAGCGTAGGGGGGCACACTGAAGCTTTCTTT.

The rearrangement links TRBV30 to TRBJ2-7; TRBD1 matches 8 bases. J gave up 3 bases and V 6 bases, and 4 bases lay outside the gene matches. The germline gives CDR1 GTSNPN, CDR2 SVGIG (reference sequence). The CDR3 is made up of 12 amino acids. Here the CDR3 reads CACNTGGYEQYF. CDR3 nucleotides: TGTGCCTGTAACACAGGGGGCTACGAGCAGTACTTC.

This chain links TRBV7-9 with TRBJ2-7; TRBD1 matches 8 bases. This CDR3 is 15 amino acids long. J lost 4 bases, V lost 5 bases, and 10 bases had no gene match. Germline loops: CDR1 SEHNR, CDR2 FQNEAQ (reference sequence). The CDR3 nucleotides are TGTGCCAGCAGCGCCCGACAGGGGTGGGCATACGAGCAGTACTTC. As protein: CASSARQGWAYEQYF.

The chain uses TRBV4-3 and TRBJ2-1; 13 bases are a match to TRBD2. In germline, CDR1 is LGHNA, CDR2 YSLEER. The CDR3 is 18 amino acids. V shed 4 bases, J shed 7 bases, and the junction held 13 bases outside the gene matches. This CDR3 is CASSLYQSGTSGTNEQFF. CDR3 in DNA: TGCGCCAGCAGCCTTTACCAGTCCGGGACTAGCGGGACAAATGAGCAGTTCTTC.

This clone came up a few times. CDR3 sequence reads: CASIGQGATGELFF. The DNA of the CDR3 is TGTGCCAGTATCGGACAGGGGGCGACCGGGGAGCTGTTTTTT. V usage is TRBV6-1 and J usage is TRBJ2-2, with TRBD1 matching 11 bases. Germline trimming cut 9 bases from V and 5 bases from J; bases unmatched to any gene: 5. The CDR3 length is 14 residues. CDR1 is MNHNS and CDR2 is SASEGT in the germline V gene.

V gene TRBV25-1 combines with J gene TRBJ1-1, with 9 bases fitting TRBD1. The trim removed 1 base at V and 1 base at J, leaving 7 bases unmatched. CDR3 length: 17 amino acids. The germline V gene has CDR1 MGHDK and CDR2 SYGVNS. In nucleotides, the CDR3 is TGTGCCAGCAGTGAATCCGGGACAGGGATGGGGAACACTGAAGCTTTCTTT. The encoded protein is CASSESGTGMGNTEAFF.

V and J are TRBV5-5 and TRBJ1-1, with D tentatively TRBD1 (6 bases). CDR3 length: 13 amino acids. Trimming stripped 2 bases from V and 7 bases from J, with 12 bases between. Germline V CDR1 and CDR2: SGHKS, YYEKEE (reference sequence). The CDR3 nucleotides read TGTGCCAGCAGCTTCGAGGAAGGGGGTGAAGCTTTCTTT. Encoded protein: CASSFEEGGEAFF.

The J gene is TRBJ2-5, the V gene TRBV25-1; 8 bases agree with TRBD1. V gave up 4 bases and J gave up 5 bases; unmatched junction bases: 9. Germline CDR1 reads MGHDK; CDR2 reads SYGVNS. CDR3 length equals 15 residues. CDR3: CASSGLQGAGETQYF. Here the CDR3 DNA reads TGTGCCAGCAGTGGACTTCAGGGGGCGGGGGAGACCCAGTACTTC.

This chain connects TRBV2 to TRBJ1-5, with D unclear. Deletions cut 6 bases from V and 2 bases from J, with 14 bases between. CDR1 is SNHLY and CDR2 is FYNNEI in the germline V gene. The CDR3 spans 15 residues. The CDR3, as DNA: TGTGCCAGCAGCGCGACACCGGGAGGCAATCAGCCCCAGCATTTT. Protein sequence: CASSATPGGNQPQHF.